This T cell receptor beta chain was sequenced during a study of blood T cell repertoires in COVID-19. Study context: COVID-19 samples from acute and convalescent phases originated in the United States, Italy and Spain. In each case, the material was cDNA or gDNA derived from T cells, B-cell-depleted T cells, or PBMCs.

The CDR3 is made up of 15 amino acids. J was trimmed by 4 bases and V by 0 bases; bases with no gene match: 5. Looked up from germline, CDR1 is LNHNV and CDR2 is YYDKDF (reference sequence). This clone was observed a single time. Authors' processing steps: For nucleated cells, counts were estimated from reference gene primer amplification. Sequencing used immunoSEQ multiplex PCR; TCRdb keeps in-frame clones, though not all of them. The V and J calls and clone size were taken over from that table, and D and trimming were inferred from the DNA. Of some 320,000 clones in the sample, more than 70% were seen once.

This clonotype originated in a woman in her 50s who had recovered from COVID-19. The rearrangement links TRBV15 to TRBJ1-2, with 7 bases aligning to TRBD1. What was sequenced was peripheral blood. The CDR3 protein is CATSRDRRQGYGYTF. As DNA, the CDR3 is TGTGCCACCAGCAGAGACAGGCGACAGGGCTATGGCTACACCTTC.